Sequencing of this TCR beta chain was carried out in a study of shared clonotypes between healthy human individuals. Findings and limits, study-wide: Against clonotypes common to all four donors, non-shared ones had lower generation probabilities.

Donors comprised healthy HIV-negative adults lacking recent acute infections or vaccinations. CD4+ cells were split into CD45RA+ naive and CD45RA-negative memory subsets. Clones were read by immunoSEQ multiplex PCR, and TCRdb kept only the in-frame ones, dropping some. The data show approximately 1.4 million clones, under 99% seen once. Trimming removed 7 bases at V and 11 bases at J, with 19 bases between. The CDR3 sequence is 13 residues long. Germline V gene data show CDR1 as SGHNT and CDR2 as YYREEE (reference sequence). This clone is a singleton in its sample. Antigen: not known. This clonotype was sampled from a man aged 25-45 years in good health. The sequenced sample was naive CD4+ T cells sorted from blood. Subset described: CD45RA+ positively selected. The chain is built from TRBV5-4 and TRBJ2-1; D possibly matches TRBD1 or TRBD2 (5 bases each). CDR3 region: CASQDKFSGKQFF. The CDR3 DNA is TGTGCCAGCCAGGACAAATTCAGCGGAAAGCAGTTCTTC.